The T cell receptor beta chain described here comes from a study of T cell responses to AZD1222 COVID-19 vaccine. Study-level findings and limits: Donors skewed white British and female; clonal diversity was possibly underestimated. Nearly half of the spike-specific TCRs reportedly recognize variant regions that carry no mutations.

Looked up from germline, CDR1 is MDHEN and CDR2 is SYDVKM. V gave up 6 bases and J gave up 7 bases, with 16 bases separating them. The CDR3 length is 14 residues. Remarks on this clone: As yet, its antigen is unknown.

Produced via immunoSEQ multiplex PCR; TCRdb's table is partial and in-frame only. The sample consists of some 83,000 clones, around 89% of them appearing once. The sample consisted of peripheral blood, taken on day 0 of AZD1222 vaccination. The chain uses TRBV28 and TRBJ1-5; no firm D call. This TCR came from an adult in good health. The chain's CDR3 is CASSENGSGQPQHF. Written as DNA, the CDR3 is TGTGCCAGCAGCGAGAACGGATCCGGGCAGCCCCAGCATTTT.